This TCR beta chain was captured in a study of T cell clusters in autoimmune cytopenias. TRB was amplified from roughly 250 ng of peripheral blood genomic DNA per sample. Considering frequency, this clonotype is medium-sized. The antigen remains unidentified. Multiplex touch-down PCR amplified TRB using TRB-A and TRB-B pools in one tube. TCRdb reprocessed the multiplex PCR reads; each CDR3 protein has one entry and no DNA is given. The sample table sets out 6,000 or so distinct CDR3 sequences. CDR1 is MNHEY and CDR2 is SMNVEV in the germline V gene (reference sequence). This CDR3 spans 13 amino acids. Notes on the study in general: Clustering suggested that physiological T cell clusters were missing in primary autoimmune cytopenia patients.

These records were also assigned to another study, of T cell repertoires in aging, cancer and after chemotherapy. That work adds: Healthy donor repertoires were recorded over several months to years and showed clear clonal overlap.

The TCR was taken from a human donor in good health. Input material: peripheral blood. The chain carries TRBV27 and TRBJ2-3. CDR3 loop: CASSLSTADTQYF.